This T cell receptor (beta chain) was retrieved from a study of a mutant IDH1 vaccine in newly diagnosed glioma. The data were produced by immunoSEQ multiplex PCR, yet TCRdb's version contains in-frame clones alone and is incomplete. The sample lists about 68,000 clones; 79% were seen once. Time point noted: baseline, week 1 (first vaccination visit). Treatment: pre-vaccination baseline after standard-of-care therapy. New WHO grade 3 or 4 astrocytomas that were IDH1-mutant and ATRX-lost occurred in the donors. V gave up 4 bases and J gave up 4 bases, with 8 bases separating them. The CDR3 totals 13 residues. Germline V lookup: CDR1 SEHNR, CDR2 FQNEAQ (reference sequence).

J is TRBJ1-5 and V is TRBV7-9, with D perhaps TRBD1 (5 bases). The starting material was PBMCs, obtained from a glioma patient treated with radiotherapy, temozolomide or both. The TCR comes from a man aged 50 to 60 with glioma. CDR3 coding DNA: TGTGCCAGCAGCTCCGGGACGAATCAGCCCCAGCATTTT. Translation: CASSSGTNQPQHF.